This T cell receptor beta chain was identified in a study of OX40 agonist ivuxolimab in advanced cancers. Across the study: Ivuxolimab, which is an agonistic anti-OX40 (CD134) antibody, was administered to the patients. Prior anti-PD-1, anti-PD-L1 or anti-CTLA-4 therapy did not bar entry, and 30% to 40% had some.

Regarding the study as a whole: Among T cells, CD8+ cells averaged more expanded clones than CD4+ cells.

Baseline was the first blood sampling point, followed by cycle 4 day 1 and cycle 7 day 1. This clone appeared a single time. What it binds is not known. Germline values: CDR1 MGHDK, CDR2 SYGVNS. The CDR3 covers 10 residues. V lost 10 bases and J lost 8, with 11 bases in between. The data were produced by immunoSEQ multiplex PCR, yet TCRdb's version contains in-frame clones alone and is incomplete. In the table there are 15,000 to 25,000 clones, about 75% of which are singletons. The material was CD4+ or CD8+ T cells sorted from blood, obtained in a trial of the OX40 agonist ivuxolimab. V usage is TRBV25-1 and J usage is TRBJ1-2, with unresolved D. The TCR comes from an adult with an advanced solid tumor such as melanoma, head and neck, liver or kidney cancer. In nucleotides, the CDR3 is TGTGCCACCTGGTCGGCAGGCTACACCTTC. Its translation is CATWSAGYTF.